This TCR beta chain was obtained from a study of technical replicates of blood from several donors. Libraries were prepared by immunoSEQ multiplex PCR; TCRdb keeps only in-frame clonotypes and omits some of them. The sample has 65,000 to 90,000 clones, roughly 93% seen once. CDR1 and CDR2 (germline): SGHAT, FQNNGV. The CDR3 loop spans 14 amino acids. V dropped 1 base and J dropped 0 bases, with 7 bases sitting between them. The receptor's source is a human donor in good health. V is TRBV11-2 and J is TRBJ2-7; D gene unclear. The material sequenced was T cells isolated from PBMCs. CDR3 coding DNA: TGTGCCAGCAGCTTAGGCTTTAGCTCCTACGAGCAGTACTTC. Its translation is CASSLGFSSYEQYF.